Given below is one TCR beta chain in context. The data were taken from a study of T-cell reconstitution after alpha-beta-depleted transplantation in children. Unique molecular identifiers were incorporated when the TCRbeta library was constructed. Each CDR3 protein gets one entry after TCRdb re-called the PCR reads with MiXCR. The sample records a few hundred thousand distinct CDR3 sequences, 9% to 10% being singletons. Germline-derived CDR1 and CDR2 are GTSNPN and SVGIG (reference sequence). After removal of 0 bases from V and 0 bases from J, the junction contained 4 bases not matched to a gene. This CDR3 is built from 16 residues.

This receptor was identified in a human donor who donated a stem cell graft to a child with SCID. The sample in question was PBMCs from the stem cell graft donor, obtained from the stem cell graft. The chain is built from TRBV30 and TRBJ2-7; 11 nucleotides match TRBD1. The CDR3 reads CAWSVWDRGFSYEQYF. CDR3 DNA sequence: TGTGCCTGGAGTGTTTGGGACAGGGGGTTCTCCTACGAGCAGTACTTC. Variable domain in full (rest from reference TRBV30 and TRBJ2-7): SQTIHQWPATLVQPVGSPLSLECTVEGTSNPNLYWYRQAAGRGLQLLFYSVGIGQISSEVPQNLSASRPQDRQFILSSKKLLLSDSGFYLCAWSVWDRGFSYEQYFGPGTRLTVT.